Below, 16 T cell receptor beta chains from the same sample are listed, as sequenced in a study of blood T cell repertoires in COVID-19. Clones were read by immunoSEQ multiplex PCR, and TCRdb kept only the in-frame ones, dropping some. This table has about 200,000 clones, approximately 87% appearing once. The sequencing sample was made of peripheral blood. The receptors come from a woman between 45 and 60 years old with acute or convalescent COVID-19.

This chain connects TRBV18 to TRBJ2-1; TRBD2 might be the D (6 bases). Trimming left V 2 bases short and J 4 bases short, with 12 bases between. In germline, CDR1 is KGHSH, CDR2 LQKENI. The CDR3 has 15 amino acids. Here the CDR3 DNA reads TGTGCCAGCTCACCAGGGACTGGGGGTTACAATGAGCAGTTCTTC. As protein: CASSPGTGGYNEQFF.

As regards this clone: Distinct nucleotide sequences in the sample also encode this CDR3. This chain connects TRBV5-1 to TRBJ2-5; 16 bases are shared with TRBD2. V lost 4 bases, J lost 5 bases, and 5 bases stayed unmatched. CDR1 is SGHRS and CDR2 is YFSETQ in the germline V gene. The CDR3 has 16 amino acids. The CDR3 reads CASSQGLAGGRETQYF. In DNA, the CDR3 is TGCGCCAGCAGCCAGGGACTAGCGGGGGGGCGGGAGACCCAGTACTTC.

The chain combines TRBV18 with TRBJ1-6; perhaps TRBD1 as D (6 bases). V was clipped by 2 bases and J by 7 bases, with 12 bases between them. Germline V gene data show CDR1 as KGHSH and CDR2 as LQKENI. CDR3 size: 15 residues. CDR3 DNA: TGTGCCAGCTCACCAACGTACAGGGACAATTCACCCCTCCACTTT. This translates into CASSPTYRDNSPLHF.

J is TRBJ1-1 and V is TRBV18; 9 bases agree with TRBD1. Germline V gives CDR1 KGHSH, CDR2 LQKENI. The CDR3 covers 15 residues. The V and J ends lost 4 bases and 3 bases, in that order; junction bases with no gene match: 6. As DNA, the CDR3 is TGTGCCAGCTCACTCGGGACAGGGTCGGACACTGAAGCTTTCTTT. Its protein is CASSLGTGSDTEAFF.

The V gene is TRBV18, the J gene TRBJ1-2, with 7 bases that match TRBD1. Germline V lookup: CDR1 KGHSH, CDR2 LQKENI. Germline trimming cut 4 bases from V and 8 bases from J; bases unmatched to any gene: 10. The CDR3 length is 14 residues. The chain's CDR3 is CASSQTRDSLGYTF. The CDR3 region has the DNA TGTGCCAGCTCACAAACTCGGGACAGCTTAGGCTACACCTTC.

This chain joins TRBV27 and TRBJ2-1; D ambiguous. Looked up from germline, CDR1 is MNHEY and CDR2 is SMNVEV (reference sequence). The CDR3 spans 16 residues. Trimming left V 0 bases short and J 7 bases short, with 16 bases between. CDR3 bases: TGTGCCAGCAGTTTATCGAGGCTTAGTGTGTTTAATGAGCAGTTCTTC. Translated, it gives CASSLSRLSVFNEQFF.

The chain combines TRBV7-9 with TRBJ2-5, with D tentatively TRBD2 (6 bases). The V and J ends lost 4 bases and 7 bases respectively, with 19 bases between them. The germline CDR1 and CDR2 sequences are SEHNR and FQNEAQ (reference sequence). This CDR3 has 15 amino acids. CDR3 sequence (DNA): TGTGCCAGCAGCTATGGGGCCGCGGAGGGGACGACCCAGTACTTC. Amino acid sequence: CASSYGAAEGTTQYF.

V usage is TRBV30 and J usage is TRBJ2-5; D might be TRBD2 (5 bases). This CDR3 is built from 13 residues. V dropped 7 bases and J dropped 5 bases, with 17 bases sitting between them. Per the germline V gene, CDR1 is GTSNPN and CDR2 is SVGIG (reference sequence). CDR3 DNA: TGTGCCTTCCGTCGCACCCCGGGGGAGACCCAGTACTTC. Its translation: CAFRRTPGETQYF.

The chain has TRBV11-2 and TRBJ1-2, with no clear D. Germline V gives CDR1 SGHAT, CDR2 FQNNGV. The CDR3 covers 12 residues. V was cut by 5 bases and J by 8 bases, with 12 bases left in between. The CDR3 reads CASSLNVAGYTF. In DNA, the CDR3 is TGTGCCAGCAGCCTAAACGTTGCGGGCTACACCTTC. Supplemented by reference TRBV11-2 and TRBJ1-2, the full variable domain reads EAGVAQSPRYKIIEKRQSVAFWCNPISGHATLYWYQQILGQGPKLLIQFQNNGVVDDSQLPKDRFSAERLKGVDSTLKIQPAKLEDSAVYLCASSLNVAGYTFGSGTRLTVV.

The chain recombines TRBV29-1 with TRBJ1-2, with unresolved D. Germline CDR1 is SQVTM and CDR2 is ANQGSEA. The V gene lost 3 bases and the J gene lost 4 bases, with 15 bases spanning the gap. This CDR3 is 14 amino acids long. This CDR3 reads CSVEEPEGGYGYTF. The CDR3 DNA sequence: TGCAGCGTTGAGGAACCGGAAGGCGGCTATGGCTACACCTTC.

The rearrangement uses TRBV6-5 and TRBJ2-2; 8 positions match TRBD1. V was clipped by 6 bases and J by 3 bases; unmatched bases: 0. This CDR3 contains 13 residues. The germline V gene encodes CDR1 MNHEY and CDR2 SVGAGI. The DNA of the CDR3 is TGTGCCAGCAGGACAGGGGACACCGGGGAGCTGTTTTTT. Translation gives CASRTGDTGELFF.

The V gene is TRBV28, the J gene TRBJ1-5; D possibly corresponds to TRBD1 (5 bases). V shed 6 bases and J shed 4 bases, with 13 bases lying between them. Germline V gene lookup returns CDR1 MDHEN and CDR2 SYDVKM. This CDR3 spans 14 amino acids. As DNA, the CDR3 is TGTGCCAGCAGGGAATTACAGGAAAATCAGCCCCAGCATTTT. Translated, it gives CASRELQENQPQHF.

The chain employs TRBV3-1 (or the pseudogene TRBV3-2) and TRBJ1-2; no clear D gene. The CDR3 runs to 13 residues. V was clipped by 3 bases and J by 8 bases, with 13 bases between them. The germline gives CDR1 LGHDT, CDR2 YNNKEL (reference sequence). The CDR3 DNA follows: TGTGCCAGCAGCCAGGGAGCTGCTGGGGGCTACACCTTC. Amino acid sequence: CASSQGAAGGYTF.

The CDR3 sequence: CASSLVLAPTGELFF. The CDR3 DNA sequence: TGCGCCAGCAGCTTGGTATTGGCACCCACCGGGGAGCTGTTTTTT. This chain uses TRBV5-1 with TRBJ2-2; D is unresolved. Trimming left V 0 bases short and J 4 bases short, with 10 bases between. CDR1 and CDR2 (germline): SGHRS, YFSETQ. This CDR3 is 15 amino acids long.

In this sample, this clone turned up once. This sequence joins TRBV6-2 or TRBV6-3 and TRBJ2-2; TRBD2 is a possible D gene (5 bases). The ends were cut back, 3 bases at V and 0 bases at J, with 8 bases in the middle. The length of the CDR3 is 15 residues. CDR1 and CDR2 (germline): MNHEY, SVGEGT. The CDR3 DNA is TGTGCCAGCAGTTATCTCGGGACGAACACCGGGGAGCTGTTTTTT. Translating gives CASSYLGTNTGELFF.

The rearrangement uses TRBV9 and TRBJ2-3, with TRBD1 matching over 7 bases. V was pared by 4 bases and J by 4 bases, with 6 bases of the junction left unmatched. From germline, CDR1 is SGDLS and CDR2 YYNGEE. The CDR3 contains 14 residues. The CDR3 reads CASSSQGSADTQYF. CDR3 nucleotides: TGTGCCAGCAGCTCACAGGGGAGCGCAGATACGCAGTATTTT.